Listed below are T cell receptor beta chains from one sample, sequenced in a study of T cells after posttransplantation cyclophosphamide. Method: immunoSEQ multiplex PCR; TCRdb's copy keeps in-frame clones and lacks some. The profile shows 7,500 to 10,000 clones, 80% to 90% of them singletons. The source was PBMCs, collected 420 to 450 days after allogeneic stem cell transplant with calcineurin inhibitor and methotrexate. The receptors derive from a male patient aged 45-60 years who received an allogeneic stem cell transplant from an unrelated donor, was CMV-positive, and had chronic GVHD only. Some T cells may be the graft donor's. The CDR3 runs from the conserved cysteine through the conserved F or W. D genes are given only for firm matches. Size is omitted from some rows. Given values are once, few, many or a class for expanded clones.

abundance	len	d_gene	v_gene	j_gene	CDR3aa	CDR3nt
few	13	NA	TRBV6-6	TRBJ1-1	CASSGLSNTEAFF	TGTGCCAGCTCGGGACTTTCGAACACTGAAGCTTTCTTT
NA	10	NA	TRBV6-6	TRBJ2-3	CASQGDTQYF	TGTGCCAGCCAGGGGGATACGCAGTATTTT
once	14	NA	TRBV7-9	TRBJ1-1	CASSSHTIHTEAFF	TGTGCCAGCAGCTCACATACGATACACACTGAAGCTTTCTTT
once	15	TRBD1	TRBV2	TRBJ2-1	CASRGGTAPSNEQFF	TGTGCCAGCAGAGGTGGGACAGCACCTAGCAATGAGCAGTTCTTC
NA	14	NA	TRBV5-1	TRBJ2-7	CASSLSGSSYEQYF	TGCGCCAGCAGTTTAAGCGGGTCCTCCTACGAGCAGTACTTC
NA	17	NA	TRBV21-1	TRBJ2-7	CASSKSGRRNGPYEQYF	TGTGCCAGCAGCAAAAGTGGGAGACGGAATGGGCCCTACGAGCAGTACTTC
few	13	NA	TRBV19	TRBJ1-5	CASSPQGTQPQHF	TGTGCCAGTAGTCCCCAGGGTACTCAGCCCCAGCATTTT
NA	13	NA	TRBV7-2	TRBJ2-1	CASSQPRRNEQFF	TGTGCCAGCAGCCAGCCCCGGAGGAATGAGCAGTTCTTC
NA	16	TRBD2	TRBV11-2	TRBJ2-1	CASSLEGLAAYNEQFF	TGTGCCAGCAGCTTAGAGGGACTAGCGGCTTACAATGAGCAGTTCTTC
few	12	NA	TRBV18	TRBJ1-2	CASSSIQGGYTF	TGTGCCAGCTCATCGATACAGGGAGGCTACACCTTC
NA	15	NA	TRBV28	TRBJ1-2	CASSLNRAGSHGYTF	TGTGCCAGCAGTTTGAACCGAGCCGGGTCTCATGGCTACACCTTC
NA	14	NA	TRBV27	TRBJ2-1	CASSSRRGPNEQFF	TGTGCCAGCAGTTCAAGGCGGGGTCCCAATGAGCAGTTCTTC
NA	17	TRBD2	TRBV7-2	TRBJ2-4	CASSLVAVAGSKNIQYF	TGTGCCAGCAGCTTAGTAGCGGTAGCGGGATCAAAAAACATTCAGTACTTC
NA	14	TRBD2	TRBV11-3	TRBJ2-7	CASSSFRTSYEQYF	TGTGCCAGCAGCTCCTTTCGGACTAGCTACGAGCAGTACTTC
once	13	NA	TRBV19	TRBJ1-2	CASSWSGPYGYTF	TGTGCCAGTAGTTGGTCAGGGCCGTATGGCTACACCTTC